Shown below are 9 T cell receptor beta chains from a single sample sequenced in a study of monozygotic twins with inflammatory bowel disease. TCRdb processed the 5' RACE reads again and assigns one entry to each CDR3 protein, with no DNA. Recorded here are 300,000 to 400,000 distinct CDR3 sequences; the top ten clones represent roughly 2%. Input material: blood. These receptors originate from a human donor with ulcerative colitis or Crohn's disease, or a healthy co-twin of an affected twin (not recorded which).

The chain joins TRBV11-1 to TRBJ2-1; absent DNA, TCRdb's TRBD1 call cannot be checked. The CDR3 is 16 residues long. Germline loops: CDR1 SGHAT, CDR2 FQDESV (reference sequence). CDR3 in amino acids: CASSLNAGTGASEQFF.

The chain carries TRBV6-1 and TRBJ2-7; TCRdb's assignment of TRBD1 cannot be checked, as there is no DNA. The CDR3 totals 15 residues. Germline assignment: CDR1 MNHNS and CDR2 SASEGT. CDR3 amino acids: CASSAKHREGYEQYF.

The chain joins TRBV27 to TRBJ2-5; TCRdb's assignment of TRBD2 cannot be checked, as there is no DNA. The CDR3 has 16 amino acids. Germline CDR1 MNHEY, CDR2 SMNVEV (reference sequence). This CDR3 reads CASSFLGRTEQETQYF.

V usage is TRBV7-2 and J usage is TRBJ2-6; TCRdb picks TRBD1, but there is no DNA to check that call. This CDR3 is built from 16 residues. CDR1 is SGHTA, CDR2 FQGNSA, per germline. CDR3: CASSFGRSSGANVLTF. Based on the CDR3 plus reference TRBV7-2 and TRBJ2-6, the full variable domain is GAGVSQSPSNKVTEKGKDVELRCDPISGHTALYWYRQSLGQGLEFLIYFQGNSAPDKSGLPSDRFSAERTGGSVSTLTIQRTQQEDSAVYLCASSFGRSSGANVLTFGAGSRLTVL.

The chain uses TRBV25-1 and TRBJ2-7; TCRdb calls TRBD1, which cannot be checked without DNA. The CDR3 runs to 14 residues. CDR1 is MGHDK and CDR2 is SYGVNS in the germline V gene. The CDR3 loop reads CASSGRDRTFEQYF.

The V call is TRBV6-2 or TRBV6-3, the J call TRBJ1-1. This CDR3 region has 13 residues. The V gene's germline CDR1 is MNHEY and CDR2 SVGEGT. The CDR3 sequence: CARAPGMNTEAFF.

The chain couples TRBV5-1 to TRBJ2-7; absent DNA, TCRdb's TRBD2 call cannot be checked. Germline CDR1 is SGHRS and CDR2 is YFSETQ. This CDR3 has 17 residues. This CDR3 is CASSFPREGIDVHEQYF.

The rearrangement joins TRBV27 to TRBJ2-1; the D gene TCRdb calls, TRBD1, cannot be checked with no DNA. Per the germline V gene, CDR1 is MNHEY and CDR2 is SMNVEV (reference sequence). The CDR3 loop spans 16 amino acids. The CDR3 sequence: CASSPFRDSSYNEQFF.

The chain has TRBV2 and TRBJ1-5. The germline gives CDR1 SNHLY, CDR2 FYNNEI. This CDR3 comprises 13 residues. The chain's CDR3 is CASSGWSNQPQHF.